Described below is a single T cell receptor beta chain sequence and its context. This entry belongs to a study of blood T cell repertoires in COVID-19. Study at large: The United States, Italy and Spain supplied acute and convalescent COVID-19 samples. From T cells, B-cell-depleted T cells, or PBMCs came the material, which was cDNA or gDNA.

Germline-derived CDR1 and CDR2 are SGHTA and FQGTGA. CDR3 length equals 15 residues. V lost 5 bases and J lost 5; bases outside the gene matches: 10. Authors' data handling: From reference gene primer amplification, estimates of nucleated cell counts were derived. Measured with immunoSEQ multiplex PCR; TCRdb has only the in-frame clones, and not every one. The D gene and trimming were derived from the DNA, and the V and J assignments and clone size from that table. The table shows 150,000 to 200,000 clones, with around 82% occurring only once. This sequence was found in a woman aged 40 to 55 with COVID-19, enrolled during active disease. Material for sequencing was peripheral blood. This chain joins TRBV7-3 and TRBJ2-3; 7 nucleotides align to TRBD1. CDR3 nucleotide sequence: TGTGCCAGCAGCCCACGGACAGGAAATAGAGATACGCAGTATTTT. Encoded protein: CASSPRTGNRDTQYF.